Given below is one TCR beta chain in context. The antigen is unknown. This record comes from a study of spatial heterogeneity in lung cancer. General study points: Blood showed ubiquitous tumor TCRs more often at resection than at routine follow-up.

The time point here: sample taken at primary tumor resection. The study sequenced unsorted whole RNA from tumor, nontumor lung or frozen PBMC. A unique molecular identifier was carried by every single TCR cDNA molecule. TCRdb reprocessed the 5' RACE reads via MiXCR and lists one record per CDR3 protein. The sample consists of tens of thousands of distinct CDR3 sequences, 9.5% to 15% of them appearing once. Sequencing was performed on PBMCs, taken at surgery. The TCR was taken from a male donor with early-stage non-small cell lung cancer.

The CDR3 loop reads CASSMGETQYF. The DNA for the CDR3 is TGTGCCAGCAGTATGGGGGAGACCCAGTACTTC. The J gene is TRBJ2-5, the V gene TRBV11-2; the D is unclear. The CDR3 length is 11 residues. Trimming took off 6 bases at V and 5 bases at J, with 7 bases between the two ends. Germline V CDR1 and CDR2: SGHAT, FQNNGV.